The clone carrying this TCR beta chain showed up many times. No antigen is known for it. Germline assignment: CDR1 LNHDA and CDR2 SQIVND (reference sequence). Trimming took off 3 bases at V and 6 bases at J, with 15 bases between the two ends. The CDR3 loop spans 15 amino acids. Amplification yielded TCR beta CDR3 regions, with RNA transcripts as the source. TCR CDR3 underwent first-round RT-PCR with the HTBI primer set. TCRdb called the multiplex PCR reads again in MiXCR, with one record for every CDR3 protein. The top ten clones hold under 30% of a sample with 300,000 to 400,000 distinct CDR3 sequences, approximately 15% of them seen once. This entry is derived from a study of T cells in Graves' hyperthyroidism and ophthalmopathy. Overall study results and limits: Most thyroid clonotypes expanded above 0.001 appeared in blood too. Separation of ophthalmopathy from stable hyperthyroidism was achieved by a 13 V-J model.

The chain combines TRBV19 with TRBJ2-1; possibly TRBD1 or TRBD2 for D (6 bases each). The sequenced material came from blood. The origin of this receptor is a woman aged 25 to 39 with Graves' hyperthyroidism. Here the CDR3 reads CASSIQGGGLNEQFF. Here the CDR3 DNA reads TGTGCCAGTAGTATTCAAGGGGGAGGACTCAATGAGCAGTTCTTC.